This T cell receptor beta chain was captured by sequencing in a study of T-cell memory formation after mild COVID-19. About the study: The TCR clusters were mostly specific to one donor.

Barcoded TCR alpha and TCR beta cDNA libraries with UMIs came from 5'RACE using constant-segment primers. TCRdb analysed the 5' RACE reads with MiXCR anew, one entry per CDR3 protein. Counted here are some 490,000 distinct CDR3 sequences, 18% occurring once; the ten biggest clones make up 9% to 15%. V lost 8 bases to trimming and J lost 1 base, with 9 bases between them. The CDR3 loop spans 14 amino acids. V usage is TRBV12-3 or TRBV12-4 and J usage is TRBJ2-6; D call uncertain. The TCR sequence derives from an adult woman who had mild COVID-19 (a few samples of this study predate the infection). Cell type and time point are not known. Material: PBMCs or a T cell subset sorted from them (not recorded which). As DNA, the CDR3 is TGTGCCAGCCGTTGGTCGTCTGGGGCCAACGTCCTGACTTTC. Amino acids: CASRWSSGANVLTF.